One and the same sample provided the 15 T cell receptor beta chains below, sequenced in a study of OX40 agonist ivuxolimab in advanced cancers. Sequencing was performed with immunoSEQ multiplex PCR; in TCRdb, only in-frame clones are kept and a portion is missing. The profile shows roughly 100,000 clones, 70% to 85% of them singletons. The source was CD4+ or CD8+ T cells sorted from blood, collected in a trial of the OX40 agonist ivuxolimab. These receptor sequences come from an adult with an advanced solid tumor such as melanoma, head and neck, liver or kidney cancer.

The chain has TRBV19 and TRBJ2-5; D remains unclear. The tail of the sequence fits TRBJ2-7 better, so the J call may be wrong. Looked up from germline, CDR1 is LNHDA and CDR2 is SQIVND (reference sequence). This CDR3 spans 13 amino acids. The DNA for the CDR3 is TGTGCCAGTAGTCCCTCACCCTCCTACGAGCAGTACTTC. The encoded protein is CASSPSPSYEQYF.

The CDR3 here is CASSLAILAGEFGELFF. The CDR3 DNA reads TGCGCCAGCAGCTTGGCCATCTTAGCGGGAGAGTTCGGGGAGCTGTTTTTT. The gene calls are TRBV5-1 and TRBJ2-2, with 9 positions matching TRBD2. Germline V lookup: CDR1 SGHRS, CDR2 YFSETQ. The junction had 10 bases not matched to a gene; V was cut back by 0 bases and J by 7 bases. The CDR3 runs 17 residues.

This chain links TRBV13 with TRBJ2-7; 12 bases align to TRBD1. Unmatched junction bases numbered 6, after V lost 6 bases and J lost 6 bases. Germline-derived CDR1 and CDR2 are PRHDT and FYEKMQ (reference sequence). The CDR3 loop spans 14 amino acids. The CDR3 region is CASSPRDRGREQYF. The CDR3 region has the DNA TGTGCCAGCAGTCCCCGGGACAGGGGGCGCGAGCAGTACTTC.

The chain is built from TRBV7-9 and TRBJ2-5; 7 nucleotides align to TRBD1. The J call may be faulty, since TRBJ2-7 better matches the DNA end. Germline lookup yields CDR1 SEHNR and CDR2 FQNEAQ (reference sequence). CDR3 size: 18 residues. The CDR3 is CASSFERKGGARTGEQYF. The CDR3 DNA reads TGTGCCAGCAGCTTCGAAAGGAAAGGGGGCGCGAGAACGGGCGAGCAGTACTTC.

The chain recombines TRBV5-4 with TRBJ1-4; 8 nucleotides match TRBD1. The CDR3 runs 15 residues. Germline V gene sequence: CDR1 SGHNT, CDR2 YYREEE (reference sequence). V lost 0 bases to trimming and J lost 6 bases; unmatched junction nucleotides: 4. DNA of the CDR3: TGTGCCAGCAGCTTGGCCCAGGGGGCGCATGAAAAACTGTTTTTT. It encodes CASSLAQGAHEKLFF.

The chain uses TRBV6-5 and TRBJ2-1; possibly TRBD2 for D (6 bases). The CDR3 totals 15 residues. Germline V lookup: CDR1 MNHEY, CDR2 SVGAGI. Trimming shortened V by 0 bases and J by 7 bases, and 13 bases separated the two germline ends. CDR3 loop: CASSYSRRLGNEQFF. Here the CDR3 DNA reads TGTGCCAGCAGTTACTCACGCCGACTAGGTAATGAGCAGTTCTTC.

J is TRBJ2-3 and V is TRBV5-1, with D perhaps matching TRBD1 (5 bases). The CDR3 is 15 amino acids. Per germline, CDR1 SGHRS and CDR2 YFSETQ. Deletions cut 6 bases from V and 2 bases from J, with 16 bases between. The DNA for the CDR3 is TGCGCCAGCAATTACCAGGGAAGATCCACAGATACGCAGTATTTT. It yields the protein CASNYQGRSTDTQYF. Full variable domain (remainder filled in from reference TRBV5-1 and TRBJ2-3): KAGVTQTPRYLIKTRGQQVTLSCSPISGHRSVSWYQQTPGQGLQFLFEYFSETQRNKGNFPGRFSGRQFSNSRSEMNVSTLELGDSALYLCASNYQGRSTDTQYFGPGTRLTVL.

V gene TRBV6-1 combines with J gene TRBJ2-7; the D gene is possibly TRBD1 (6 bases). The V gene lost 8 bases and the J gene lost 2 bases, with 13 bases spanning the gap. The CDR3 extends over 13 amino acids. CDR1 is MNHNS and CDR2 is SASEGT in the germline V gene. The CDR3 is CASCIGTTYEQYF. The CDR3 nucleotides are TGTGCCAGCTGTATTGGGACAACCTACGAGCAGTACTTC.

This clone has just one count. This sequence joins TRBV4-1 and TRBJ2-7; 7 bases are a match to TRBD2. Trimming removed 0 bases from V and 0 bases from J; junction bases left unmatched: 5. The germline CDR1 and CDR2 sequences are MGHRA and YSYEKL. The CDR3 covers 16 residues. The CDR3 sequence is CASSQDGSGTSYEQYF. The CDR3 DNA follows: TGCGCCAGCAGCCAAGATGGGAGCGGGACCTCCTACGAGCAGTACTTC.

This chain connects TRBV21-1 to TRBJ2-4; no check of the table's D call, TRBD1, against the DNA was made. TRBV21-1 is given as a pseudogene. This CDR3 is built from 17 residues. As DNA, the CDR3 is TGTGCCAGCGACGGAGAATATCAGGGGGCAGCCAAAAACATTCAGTACTTC. Its translation: CASDGEYQGAAKNIQYF.

The gene calls are TRBV7-9 and TRBJ2-7; 7 nucleotides agree with TRBD1. The germline CDR1 and CDR2 sequences are SEHNR and FQNEAQ (reference sequence). Germline trimming cut 5 bases from V and 0 bases from J; bases unmatched to any gene: 10. The length of the CDR3 is 16 residues. The chain's CDR3 is CASSPLGTVNSYEQYF. The CDR3 nucleotides read TGTGCCAGCAGCCCTCTGGGGACAGTGAACTCCTACGAGCAGTACTTC. Drawing the rest from reference TRBV7-9 and TRBJ2-7, the complete variable domain is DTGVSQNPRHKITKRGQNVTFRCDPISEHNRLYWYRQTLGQGPEFLTYFQNEAQLEKSRLLSDRFSAERPKGSFSTLEIQRTEQGDSAMYLCASSPLGTVNSYEQYFGPGTRLTVT.

J is TRBJ2-1 and V is TRBV5-6; D is possibly TRBD2 (5 bases). V was clipped by 0 bases and J by 4 bases, with 11 bases between them. Germline V CDR1 and CDR2: SGHDT, YYEEEE. The length of the CDR3 is 15 residues. CDR3 bases: TGTGCCAGCAGCTTGGTGGTCAGGACTTACAATGAGCAGTTCTTC. Its translation is CASSLVVRTYNEQFF.

This clone was observed a single time. The V call is TRBV10-3, the J call TRBJ2-1; a possible D gene is TRBD1 (6 bases). CDR3 size: 19 residues. The V gene lost 2 bases and the J gene lost 6 bases, with 26 bases spanning the gap. CDR1 is ENHRY and CDR2 is SYGVKD in the germline V gene. DNA for the CDR3: TGTGCCATCAGTGAGACAGGGCTTCTCAATGAGCAGCTTATCAATGAGCAGTTCTTC. Translating gives CAISETGLLNEQLINEQFF.

This clone was recorded once. The J gene is TRBJ2-5, the V gene TRBV11-2; 7 bases map to TRBD1. The germline gives CDR1 SGHAT, CDR2 FQNNGV. V was clipped by 1 base and J by 5 bases; unmatched bases: 4. This CDR3 region has 14 residues. CDR3 residues: CASSLGHRGETQYF. CDR3 nucleotide sequence: TGTGCCAGCAGCTTAGGCCACAGGGGTGAGACCCAGTACTTC.

The rearrangement joins TRBV28 to TRBJ2-5, with D possibly TRBD2 on 6 matching bases. CDR1 and CDR2 from the germline V gene are MDHEN and SYDVKM. The CDR3 is 14 residues long. Trimming cost V 5 bases and J 2 bases, with 12 bases left between them. The CDR3 region is CASSRVAVQETQYF. CDR3 nucleotides: TGTGCCAGCAGTCGGGTAGCGGTACAAGAGACCCAGTACTTC. Using reference TRBV28 and TRBJ2-5 for the parts outside the CDR3, the full variable domain is DVKVTQSSRYLVKRTGEKVFLECVQDMDHENMFWYRQDPGLGLRLIYFSYDVKMKEKGDIPEGYSVSREKKERFSLILESASTNQTSMYLCASSRVAVQETQYFGPGTRLLVL.